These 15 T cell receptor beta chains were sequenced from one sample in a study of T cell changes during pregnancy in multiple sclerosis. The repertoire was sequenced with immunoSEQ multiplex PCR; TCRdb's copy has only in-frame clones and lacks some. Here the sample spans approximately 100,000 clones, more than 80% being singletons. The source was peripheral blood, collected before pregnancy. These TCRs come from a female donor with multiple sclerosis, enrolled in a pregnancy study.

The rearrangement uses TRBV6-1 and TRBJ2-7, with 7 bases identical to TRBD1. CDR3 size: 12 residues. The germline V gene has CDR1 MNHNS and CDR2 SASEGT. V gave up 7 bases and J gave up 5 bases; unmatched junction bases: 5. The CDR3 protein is CASKGALHEQYF. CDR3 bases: TGTGCCAGCAAGGGGGCTCTCCACGAGCAGTACTTC.

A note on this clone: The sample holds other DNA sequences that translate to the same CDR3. CDR3 coding DNA: TGTGCCAGCAGTCCCGCGGGCTACGAGCAGTACTTC. Amino acids: CASSPAGYEQYF. The gene calls are TRBV7-9 and TRBJ2-7; possibly TRBD2 for D (5 bases). The CDR3 is made up of 12 amino acids. V gave up 6 bases and J gave up 3 bases, with 9 bases separating them. Germline CDR1 SEHNR, CDR2 FQNEAQ (reference sequence).

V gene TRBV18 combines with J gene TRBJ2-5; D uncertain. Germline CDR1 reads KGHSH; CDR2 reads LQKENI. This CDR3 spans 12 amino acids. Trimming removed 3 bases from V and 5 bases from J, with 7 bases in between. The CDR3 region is CASSPLGETQYF. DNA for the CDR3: TGTGCCAGCTCACCCCTCGGGGAGACCCAGTACTTC.

CDR3 region: CSVDRQGAVGGYTF. CDR3 DNA: TGCAGCGTTGACCGACAGGGGGCCGTAGGGGGCTACACCTTC. The chain recombines TRBV29-1 with TRBJ1-2; 10 bases align to TRBD1. The junction had 9 bases not matched to a gene; V was cut back by 3 bases and J by 8 bases. Germline V lookup: CDR1 SQVTM, CDR2 ANQGSEA. The CDR3 is 14 amino acids.

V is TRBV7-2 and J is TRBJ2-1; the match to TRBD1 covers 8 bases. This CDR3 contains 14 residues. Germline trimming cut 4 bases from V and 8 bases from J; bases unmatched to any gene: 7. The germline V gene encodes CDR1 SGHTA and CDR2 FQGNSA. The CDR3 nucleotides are TGTGCCAGCAGCTCTAGGACAGGGATGTATGAGCAGTTCTTC. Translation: CASSSRTGMYEQFF.

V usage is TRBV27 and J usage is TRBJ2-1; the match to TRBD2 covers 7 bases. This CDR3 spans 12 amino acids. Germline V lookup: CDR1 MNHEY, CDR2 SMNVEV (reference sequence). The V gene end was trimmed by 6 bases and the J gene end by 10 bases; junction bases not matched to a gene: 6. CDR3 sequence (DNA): TGTGCCAGCAGCCTCGGAGCGGGAGAGCAGTTCTTC. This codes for CASSLGAGEQFF.

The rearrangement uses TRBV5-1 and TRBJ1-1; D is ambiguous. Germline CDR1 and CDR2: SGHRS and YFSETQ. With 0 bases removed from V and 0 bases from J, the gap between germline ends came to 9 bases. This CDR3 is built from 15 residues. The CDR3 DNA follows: TGCGCCAGCAGCTTGGTACCCGAGATGAACACTGAAGCTTTCTTT. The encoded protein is CASSLVPEMNTEAFF. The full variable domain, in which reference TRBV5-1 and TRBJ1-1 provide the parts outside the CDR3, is KAGVTQTPRYLIKTRGQQVTLSCSPISGHRSVSWYQQTPGQGLQFLFEYFSETQRNKGNFPGRFSGRQFSNSRSEMNVSTLELGDSALYLCASSLVPEMNTEAFFGQGTRLTVV.

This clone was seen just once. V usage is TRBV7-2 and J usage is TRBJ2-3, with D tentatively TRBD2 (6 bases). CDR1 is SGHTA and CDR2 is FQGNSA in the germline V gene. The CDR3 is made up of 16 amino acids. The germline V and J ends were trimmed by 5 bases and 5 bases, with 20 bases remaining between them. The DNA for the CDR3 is TGTGCCAGCAGCGTCACGCCGGGACTCAACAGAGATACGCAGTATTTT. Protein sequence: CASSVTPGLNRDTQYF.

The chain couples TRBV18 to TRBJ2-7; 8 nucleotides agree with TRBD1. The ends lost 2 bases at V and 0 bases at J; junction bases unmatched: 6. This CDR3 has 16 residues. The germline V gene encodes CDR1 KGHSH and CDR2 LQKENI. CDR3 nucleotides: TGTGCCAGCTCACCAAACCCGGGACAGGCCTCCTACGAGCAGTACTTC. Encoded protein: CASSPNPGQASYEQYF.

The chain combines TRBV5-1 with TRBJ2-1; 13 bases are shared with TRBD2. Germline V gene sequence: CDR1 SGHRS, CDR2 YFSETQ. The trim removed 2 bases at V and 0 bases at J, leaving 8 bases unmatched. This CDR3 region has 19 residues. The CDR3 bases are TGCGCCAGCAGCTTCCCGGGACTAGCGGGGTCGAGCTCCTACAATGAGCAGTTCTTC. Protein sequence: CASSFPGLAGSSSYNEQFF.

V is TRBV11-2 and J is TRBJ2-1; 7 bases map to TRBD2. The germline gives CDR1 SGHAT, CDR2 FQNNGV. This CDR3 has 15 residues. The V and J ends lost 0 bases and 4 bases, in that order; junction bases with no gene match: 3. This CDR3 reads CASSLEAGFYNEQFF. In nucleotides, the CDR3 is TGTGCCAGCAGCTTAGAAGCGGGATTTTACAATGAGCAGTTCTTC.

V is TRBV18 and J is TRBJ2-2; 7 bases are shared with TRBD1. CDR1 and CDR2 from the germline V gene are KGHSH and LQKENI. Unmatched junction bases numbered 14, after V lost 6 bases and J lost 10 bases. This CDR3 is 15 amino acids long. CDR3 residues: CASSMQGRGTEELFF. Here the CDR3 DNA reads TGTGCCAGCTCCATGCAGGGCAGGGGGACGGAGGAGCTGTTTTTT. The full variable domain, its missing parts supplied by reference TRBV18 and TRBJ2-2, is NAGVMQNPRHLVRRRGQEARLRCSPMKGHSHVYWYRQLPEEGLKFMVYLQKENIIDESGMPKERFSAEFPKEGPSILRIQQVVRGDSAAYFCASSMQGRGTEELFFGEGSRLTVL.

CDR3 sequence: CASSILSSGSASYEQYF. The CDR3 nucleotides read TGTGCCAGTAGTATACTCTCTAGCGGGAGCGCCTCCTACGAGCAGTACTTC. This chain links TRBV19 with TRBJ2-7, with TRBD2 identical over 10 bases. The ends lost 2 bases at V and 0 bases at J; junction bases unmatched: 7. Germline V gene lookup returns CDR1 LNHDA and CDR2 SQIVND (reference sequence). The CDR3 totals 17 residues.

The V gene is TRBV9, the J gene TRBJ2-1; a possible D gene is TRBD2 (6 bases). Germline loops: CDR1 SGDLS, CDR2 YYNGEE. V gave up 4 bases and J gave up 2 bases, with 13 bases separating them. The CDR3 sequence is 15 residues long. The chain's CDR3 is CASSSSGVAYNEQFF. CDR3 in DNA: TGTGCCAGCAGCTCTTCGGGAGTAGCCTACAATGAGCAGTTCTTC.

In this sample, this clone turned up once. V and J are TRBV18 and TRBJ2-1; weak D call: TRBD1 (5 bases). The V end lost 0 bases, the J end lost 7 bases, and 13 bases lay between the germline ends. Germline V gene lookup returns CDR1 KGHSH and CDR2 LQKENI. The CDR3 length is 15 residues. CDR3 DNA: TGTGCCAGCTCACCACCGAAGCCAGGGCAAAATGAGCAGTTCTTC. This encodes CASSPPKPGQNEQFF.